One and the same sample provided the 18 T cell receptor beta chains below, sequenced in a study of beta chain features in type 1 diabetes. Reverse transcription of all isolated RNA meant that expressed TCRB transcripts were sequenced. The table came from immunoSEQ multiplex PCR; TCRdb's copy has only in-frame clones and leaves some out. The data contain 200,000 to 300,000 clones, 55% to 70% of them singletons. Sequencing was performed on naive CD4+ T cells from blood. These receptors were obtained from a man aged 30 to 39 in good health.

This rearrangement joins TRBV2 to TRBJ2-3, with D possibly being TRBD1 (5 bases). Per the germline V gene, CDR1 is SNHLY and CDR2 is FYNNEI. This CDR3 is 15 amino acids long. V was pared by 3 bases and J by 4 bases, with 14 bases between. The CDR3 DNA sequence: TGTGCCAGCAGTGACGTCAGGGTGGATGCAGATACGCAGTATTTT. This translates into CASSDVRVDADTQYF.

This clone appeared a few times. Additional DNA sequences in this sample encode the identical CDR3. CDR3 DNA: TGCAGCGTTGGCAGGGTAGCCTACGAGCAGTACTTC. Residues: CSVGRVAYEQYF. The J gene is TRBJ2-7, the V gene TRBV29-1; a possible D gene is TRBD1 (5 bases). Deletions cut 4 bases from V and 2 bases from J, with 9 bases between. Germline CDR1 and CDR2: SQVTM and ANQGSEA. This CDR3 has 12 amino acids.

In its sample, this clone was seen a few times. The chain links TRBV9 to TRBJ2-4; tentatively, D is TRBD1 or TRBD2 (6 bases each). Germline values: CDR1 SGDLS, CDR2 YYNGEE. This CDR3 contains 17 residues. The V and J ends lost 0 bases and 6 bases respectively, with 19 bases between them. Here the CDR3 DNA reads TGTGCCAGCAGCGTAGAGGGGGGTATGACCAAAGGAAACATTCAGTACTTC. Protein sequence: CASSVEGGMTKGNIQYF.

This clone was seen a handful of times. The rearrangement joins TRBV30 to TRBJ1-6; 7 nucleotides line up with TRBD1. Trimming at V came to 3 bases and at J to 15 bases, leaving 5 bases not matched to a gene. The germline V gene encodes CDR1 GTSNPN and CDR2 SVGIG (reference sequence). This CDR3 has 11 residues. The CDR3 region has the DNA TGTGCCTGGAGAGGGGACAGTCTCCTCCACTTT. Protein sequence: CAWRGDSLLHF. Drawing the rest from reference TRBV30 and TRBJ1-6, the complete variable domain is SQTIHQWPATLVQPVGSPLSLECTVEGTSNPNLYWYRQAAGRGLQLLFYSVGIGQISSEVPQNLSASRPQDRQFILSSKKLLLSDSGFYLCAWRGDSLLHFGNGTRLTVT.

This chain's CDR3 is CASSFQGWGNEQFF. The CDR3 DNA follows: TGCGCCAGCAGCTTCCAGGGCTGGGGCAATGAGCAGTTCTTC. This rearrangement joins TRBV5-1 to TRBJ2-1, with D perhaps matching TRBD1 (5 bases). CDR1 and CDR2 from the germline V gene are SGHRS and YFSETQ. V was cut by 2 bases and J by 6 bases, with 12 bases left in between. The CDR3 runs to 14 residues.

This clone was seen once. This chain uses TRBV29-1 with TRBJ1-1, with D perhaps matching TRBD1 (6 bases). This CDR3 is 12 amino acids long. The germline V gene has CDR1 SQVTM and CDR2 ANQGSEA. V lost 3 bases to trimming and J lost 2 bases, with 7 bases between them. The CDR3 nucleotides read TGCAGCGTTGAGGGACACAACACTGAAGCTTTCTTT. It codes for CSVEGHNTEAFF.

V is TRBV7-8 and J is TRBJ1-5, with 7 nucleotides matching TRBD1. This CDR3 comprises 16 residues. Unmatched junction bases numbered 11, after V lost 5 bases and J lost 4 bases. CDR1 and CDR2 (germline): SGHVS, FQNEAQ. The CDR3 nucleotides are TGTGCCAGCAGCGAGGACAGGCTTGGGTTTAATCAGCCCCAGCATTTT. This codes for CASSEDRLGFNQPQHF.

The chain links TRBV29-1 to TRBJ2-3, with D hard to call. Germline CDR1 is SQVTM and CDR2 is ANQGSEA. This CDR3 is built from 14 residues. V was pared by 6 bases and J by 0 bases, with 13 bases between. CDR3 nucleotides: TGCAGCGTCCGGATGCTCCTGAGCACAGATACGCAGTATTTT. This encodes CSVRMLLSTDTQYF.

This sequence joins TRBV9 and TRBJ2-7, with 7 positions matching TRBD1. V lost 4 bases, J lost 2 bases, and 6 bases stayed unmatched. The germline V gene has CDR1 SGDLS and CDR2 YYNGEE. This CDR3 spans 14 amino acids. CDR3 nucleotide sequence: TGTGCCAGCAGCCCAGGACAGGAGACCTACGAGCAGTACTTC. Translation: CASSPGQETYEQYF.

The chain joins TRBV7-2 to TRBJ1-5; D not resolved. Germline V gives CDR1 SGHTA, CDR2 FQGNSA. This CDR3 spans 14 amino acids. Trimming took off 0 bases at V and 11 bases at J, with 14 bases between the two ends. CDR3 DNA: TGTGCCAGCAGCTTAGCGTACGAGGTCGGGGCCCAGCATTTT. It specifies CASSLAYEVGAQHF.

This clone was picked up one time. V usage is TRBV19 and J usage is TRBJ2-1; D is undetermined. Deletions cut 6 bases from V and 0 bases from J, with 15 bases between. The germline V gene encodes CDR1 LNHDA and CDR2 SQIVND (reference sequence). The CDR3 contains 16 residues. The CDR3 here is CASRLYSRSSYNEQFF. CDR3 DNA sequence: TGTGCCAGTAGATTATACAGCCGGAGCTCCTACAATGAGCAGTTCTTC.

This clone was counted a few times. This chain links TRBV6-5 with TRBJ2-5; D not certain. The CDR3 sequence is 13 residues long. The germline V gene encodes CDR1 MNHEY and CDR2 SVGAGI. Trimming stripped 6 bases from V and 5 bases from J, with 13 bases between. The CDR3 nucleotides read TGTGCCAGCAGACCTGGGCCTCGGGAGACCCAGTACTTC. This translates into CASRPGPRETQYF.

This clone was seen a single time. The V gene is TRBV13, the J gene TRBJ2-7, with D perhaps matching TRBD1 or TRBD2 (6 bases each). Trimming removed 2 bases from V and 5 bases from J, with 10 bases in between. The V gene's germline CDR1 is PRHDT and CDR2 FYEKMQ (reference sequence). The CDR3 length is 13 residues. CDR3 sequence reads: CASSLWGAHEQYF. The CDR3 bases are TGTGCCAGCAGCTTATGGGGGGCCCACGAGCAGTACTTC.

CDR3 sequence (DNA): TGTGCCAGCAGGGGACAGGGTGACACTGAAGCTTTCTTT. Its translation: CASRGQGDTEAFF. The J gene is TRBJ1-1, the V gene TRBV2, with TRBD1 identical over 9 bases. CDR1 is SNHLY, CDR2 FYNNEI, per germline. The CDR3 covers 13 residues. V dropped 6 bases and J dropped 3; count of bases not matched to a gene: 2.

The CDR3 DNA follows: TGTGCCTGGAGTGTACCGGGCAGGGGGAATGAAAAACTGTTTTTT. This sequence encodes CAWSVPGRGNEKLFF. The chain combines TRBV30 with TRBJ1-4; TRBD1 agrees at 7 bases. The germline V gene encodes CDR1 GTSNPN and CDR2 SVGIG (reference sequence). After removal of 0 bases from V and 5 bases from J, the junction contained 6 bases not matched to a gene. CDR3 size: 15 residues.

This clone was counted a few times. The chain is built from TRBV29-1 and TRBJ2-1; 7 nucleotides line up with TRBD1. The CDR3 spans 14 residues. J gave up 6 bases and V 5 bases, and 10 bases lay outside the gene matches. Germline V gene sequence: CDR1 SQVTM, CDR2 ANQGSEA. CDR3 DNA sequence: TGCAGCGTTCAAAGTGACAGGGTTGTCAATGAGCAGTTCTTC. Protein sequence: CSVQSDRVVNEQFF.

The chain employs TRBV28 and TRBJ2-7; tentative D call: TRBD2 (6 bases). Germline CDR1 MDHEN, CDR2 SYDVKM. Deletions cut 6 bases from V and 3 bases from J, with 12 bases between. The CDR3 has 13 residues. The CDR3 reads CASRGAGNYEQYF. As DNA, the CDR3 is TGTGCCAGCAGAGGGGCGGGGAACTACGAGCAGTACTTC.

V usage is TRBV10-3 and J usage is TRBJ2-1, with 9 nucleotides matching TRBD2. J lost 2 bases, V lost 6 bases, and 5 bases had no gene match. The CDR3 is 15 amino acids. Germline V gene lookup returns CDR1 ENHRY and CDR2 SYGVKD. CDR3 region: CAIRGASGTYNEQFF. The CDR3 DNA sequence: TGTGCCATCAGGGGGGCTAGCGGGACCTACAATGAGCAGTTCTTC.